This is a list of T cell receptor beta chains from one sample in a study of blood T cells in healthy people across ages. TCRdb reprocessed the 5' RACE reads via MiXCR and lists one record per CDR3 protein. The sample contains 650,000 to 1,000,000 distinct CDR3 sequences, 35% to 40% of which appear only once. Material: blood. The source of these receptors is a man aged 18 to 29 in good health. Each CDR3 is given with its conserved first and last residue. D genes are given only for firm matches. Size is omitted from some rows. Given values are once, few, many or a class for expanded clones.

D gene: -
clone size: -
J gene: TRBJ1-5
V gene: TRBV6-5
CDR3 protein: CASSSRGSNQPQHF
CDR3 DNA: TGTGCCAGCAGTTCCCGTGGTAGCAATCAGCCCCAGCATTTT

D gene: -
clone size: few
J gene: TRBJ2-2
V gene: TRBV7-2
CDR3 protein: CASSYDLNTGELFF
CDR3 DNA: TGTGCCAGCAGCTACGACCTGAACACCGGGGAGCTGTTTTTT

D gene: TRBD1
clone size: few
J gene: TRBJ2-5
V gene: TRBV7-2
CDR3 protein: CASSKLGQGLYNEQYF
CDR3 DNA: TGTGCCAGCAGCAAACTCGGACAGGGTCTATACAATGAGCAGTACTTC

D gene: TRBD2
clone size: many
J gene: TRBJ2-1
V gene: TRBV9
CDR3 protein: CASSAGGASRGNEQFF
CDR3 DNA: TGTGCCAGCAGCGCGGGGGGGGCTAGCAGGGGCAATGAGCAGTTCTTC

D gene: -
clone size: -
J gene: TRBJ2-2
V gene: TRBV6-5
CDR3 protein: CASSYMAAPNTGELFF
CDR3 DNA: TGTGCCAGCAGTTACATGGCGGCCCCGAACACCGGGGAGCTGTTTTTT

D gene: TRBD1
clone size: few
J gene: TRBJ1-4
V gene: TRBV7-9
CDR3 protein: CASSLGTENEKLFF
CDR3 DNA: TGTGCCAGCAGCTTGGGGACAGAAAATGAAAAACTGTTTTTT

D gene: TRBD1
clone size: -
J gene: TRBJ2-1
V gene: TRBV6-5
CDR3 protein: CASSYAGGLQETQFF
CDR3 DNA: TGTGCCAGCAGTTACGCAGGGGGCCTTCAAGAGACCCAGTTCTTC

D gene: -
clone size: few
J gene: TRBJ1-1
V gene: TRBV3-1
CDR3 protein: CASSPTPAGEDTEAFF
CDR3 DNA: TGTGCCAGCAGCCCAACTCCTGCAGGGGAAGACACTGAAGCTTTCTTT

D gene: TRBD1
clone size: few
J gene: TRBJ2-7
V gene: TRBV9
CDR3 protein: CASSVVGQGLLSSYNEQYF
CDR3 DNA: TGTGCCAGCAGCGTAGTGGGACAGGGCCTTTTGAGCTCCTACAATGAGCAGTACTTC

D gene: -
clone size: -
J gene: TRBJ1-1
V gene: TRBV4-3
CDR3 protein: CASSQGANVNTEAFF
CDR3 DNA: TGCGCCAGCAGCCAAGGAGCCAACGTGAACACTGAAGCTTTCTTT

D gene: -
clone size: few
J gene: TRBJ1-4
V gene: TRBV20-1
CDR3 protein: CSAKPGTNEKLFF
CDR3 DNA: TGCAGTGCTAAGCCGGGAACTAATGAAAAACTGTTTTTT

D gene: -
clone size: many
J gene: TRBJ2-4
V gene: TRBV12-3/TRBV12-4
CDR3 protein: CASSFGGVAKNIQYF
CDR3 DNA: TGTGCCAGCAGTTTTGGAGGGGTAGCCAAAAACATTCAGTACTTC

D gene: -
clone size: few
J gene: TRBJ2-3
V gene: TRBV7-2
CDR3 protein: CASSLALDNTDTQYF
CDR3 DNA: TGTGCCAGCAGCTTAGCGCTGGATAACACAGATACGCAGTATTTT

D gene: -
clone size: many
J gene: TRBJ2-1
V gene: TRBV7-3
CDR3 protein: CASSFGRVENEQFF
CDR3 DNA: TGTGCCAGCAGCTTCGGTAGGGTAGAAAATGAGCAGTTCTTC

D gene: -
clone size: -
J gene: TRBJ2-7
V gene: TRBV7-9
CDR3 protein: CASRPGTHEQYF
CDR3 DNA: TGTGCCAGCAGGCCAGGGACCCACGAGCAGTACTTC

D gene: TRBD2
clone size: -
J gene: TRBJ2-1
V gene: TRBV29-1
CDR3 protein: CSVEVGGDEQFF
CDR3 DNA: TGCAGCGTTGAAGTCGGGGGGGATGAGCAGTTCTTC

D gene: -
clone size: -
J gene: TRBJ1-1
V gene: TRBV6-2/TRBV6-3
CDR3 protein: CASSSRGAEDEAFF
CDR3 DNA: TGTGCCAGCAGTTCCCGTGGGGCCGAGGATGAAGCTTTCTTT

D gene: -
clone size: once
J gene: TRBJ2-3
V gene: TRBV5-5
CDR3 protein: CASTRAGESDTQYF
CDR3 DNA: TGTGCCAGCACCCGTGCAGGGGAATCAGATACGCAGTATTTT

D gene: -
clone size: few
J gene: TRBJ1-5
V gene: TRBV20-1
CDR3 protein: CSARDPLGEGGNQPQHF
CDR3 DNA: TGCAGTGCTAGAGATCCCCTGGGGGAGGGAGGGAATCAGCCCCAGCATTTT

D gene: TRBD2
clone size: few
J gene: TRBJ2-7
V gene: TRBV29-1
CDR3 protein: CSVEGLAGDKGTEQYF
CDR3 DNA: TGCAGCGTTGAAGGGCTAGCGGGGGACAAGGGCACTGAGCAGTACTTC

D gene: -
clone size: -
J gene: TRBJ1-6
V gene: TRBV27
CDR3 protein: CASSPKRDGARAALHF
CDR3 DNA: TGTGCCAGCAGTCCGAAAAGGGACGGCGCTCGGGCGGCCCTCCACTTT

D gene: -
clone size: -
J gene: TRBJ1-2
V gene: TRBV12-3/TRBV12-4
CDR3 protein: CASNQQGPNYGYTF
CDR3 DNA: TGTGCCAGCAATCAACAGGGACCTAACTATGGCTACACCTTC

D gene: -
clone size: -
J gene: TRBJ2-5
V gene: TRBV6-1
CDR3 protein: CASSMDPNGKYF
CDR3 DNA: TGTGCCAGCAGTATGGACCCTAACGGCAAGTACTTC

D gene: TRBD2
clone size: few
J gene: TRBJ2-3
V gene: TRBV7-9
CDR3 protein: CASRRTSGGALKDTQYF
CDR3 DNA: TGTGCCAGCAGAAGGACTAGCGGGGGGGCCCTTAAAGATACGCAGTATTTT

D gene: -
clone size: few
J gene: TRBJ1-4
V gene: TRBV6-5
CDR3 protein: CASSYVGEEKLFF
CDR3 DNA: TGTGCCAGCAGTTACGTAGGAGAAGAAAAACTGTTTTTT

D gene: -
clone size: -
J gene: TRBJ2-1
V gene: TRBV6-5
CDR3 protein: CASSYRGGEQFF
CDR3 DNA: TGTGCCAGCAGTTATCGTGGGGGTGAGCAGTTCTTC

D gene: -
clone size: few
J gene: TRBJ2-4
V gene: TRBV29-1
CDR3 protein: CSVESRQPAKNIQYF
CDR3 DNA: TGCAGCGTTGAATCTCGACAGCCGGCCAAAAACATTCAGTACTTC